This T cell receptor (beta chain) originates from a study of vaccination and CD4 T cells after COVID-19. Cultured CD4+ T-cell DNA underwent Oncomine TCR Beta short-read sequencing. TCRdb analysed the PCR reads with MiXCR anew, one entry per CDR3 protein. This table has about 4,200 distinct CDR3 sequences, 15% to 20% appearing once. About this clonotype: Antigen: not known.

Treatment described: roughly 11-day PBMC culture with coronavirus spike peptide pools or control peptides (ViraFEST assay). This CDR3 region has 15 residues. With 0 bases removed from V and 1 base from J, the gap between germline ends came to 12 bases. The V gene's germline CDR1 is DFQATT and CDR2 SNEGSKA (reference sequence). Sequenced: CD4+ T cells from blood, cultured in vitro. The receptor's source is a human donor who had recovered from COVID-19. The chain employs TRBV20-1 and TRBJ2-5; tentative D call: TRBD2 (6 bases). CDR3 in DNA: TGCAGTGCTAGAGATGGGGCTAGCGCCCAAGAGACCCAGTACTTC. It is translated as CSARDGASAQETQYF.